The rows below give T cell receptor beta chains drawn from one sample of a study of PD-1 blockade in classical Hodgkin lymphoma. The method was immunoSEQ multiplex PCR; TCRdb's version includes in-frame clones alone and lacks a portion of them. The sample has 40,000 to 55,000 clones; 80% are singletons. Specimen: peripheral blood mononuclear cells (PBMCs), collected before the fourth cycle of nivolumab. The receptors derive from a human donor with classical Hodgkin lymphoma. The CDR3 runs from the conserved cysteine through the conserved F or W. Fields, in order: D gene, V gene, J gene, clone size, CDR3 protein, CDR3 DNA. D genes are given only for firm matches. Clone size is shown for a subset of rows, as once, few, many or a class of expanded clone.

-,TRBV5-1,TRBJ1-1,-,CASSLDRPNELNTEAFF,TGCGCCAGCAGCTTGGATCGGCCGAACGAACTGAACACTGAAGCTTTCTTT
TRBD1,TRBV5-1,TRBJ2-7,-,CASSRDPGQGAYEQYF,TGCGCCAGCTCCCGGGACCCGGGACAGGGGGCATACGAGCAGTACTTC
TRBD1,TRBV29-1,TRBJ1-1,-,CSHRTGQNTEAFF,TGCAGCCACCGGACAGGGCAGAACACTGAAGCTTTCTTT
-,TRBV2,TRBJ2-7,few,CASSIPLSYEQYF,TGTGCCAGCAGCATACCGCTGTCCTACGAGCAGTACTTC
-,TRBV19,TRBJ2-1,-,CASSIDYPFLESSYNEQFF,TGTGCCAGTAGTATCGACTACCCCTTCCTGGAGAGCTCCTACAATGAGCAGTTCTTC
-,TRBV28,TRBJ1-3,few,CASSLTIGGNTIYF,TGTGCCAGCAGCCTTACAATAGGGGGAAACACCATATATTTT
TRBD1,TRBV5-1,TRBJ1-5,-,CASSLFPGGGNQPQHF,TGCGCCAGCAGCTTGTTCCCAGGGGGCGGCAATCAGCCCCAGCATTTT
TRBD2,TRBV7-3,TRBJ2-3,-,CASSKLAGGLGTDTQYF,TGTGCCAGCAGCAAACTAGCGGGGGGGCTCGGCACAGATACGCAGTATTTT
-,TRBV7-2,TRBJ1-5,-,CASSLVWGARPQHF,TGTGCCAGCAGCTTAGTGTGGGGGGCCCGGCCCCAGCATTTT
-,TRBV5-4,TRBJ1-4,-,CASSLAGGTAEKLFF,TGTGCCAGCAGCTTGGCCGGGGGGACTGCTGAAAAACTGTTTTTT
-,TRBV7-3,TRBJ2-5,-,CASSSQVGNQETQYF,TGTGCCAGCAGCTCACAGGTGGGAAACCAAGAGACCCAGTACTTC
TRBD1,TRBV6-9,TRBJ1-2,-,CASSYRGQGGGYTF,TGTGCCAGCAGTTACCGGGGACAGGGAGGCGGCTACACCTTC
TRBD2,TRBV7-2,TRBJ2-3,-,CASSFNGGASTDTQYF,TGTGCCAGCAGCTTTAACGGGGGGGCAAGCACAGATACGCAGTATTTT
-,TRBV10-3,TRBJ2-3,once,CAISDSGTDTQYF,TGTGCCATCAGTGATAGCGGTACAGATACGCAGTATTTT
-,TRBV2,TRBJ1-2,once,CASREGPRGDYGYTF,TGTGCCAGCAGGGAGGGGCCCAGGGGTGACTATGGCTACACCTTC
TRBD1,TRBV15,TRBJ1-6,-,CATSSRPRGQDSPLHF,TGTGCCACCAGCAGTCGACCCAGGGGGCAGGATTCACCCCTCCACTTT
TRBD1,TRBV7-3,TRBJ2-3,-,CASSLSAGGFPTDTQYF,TGTGCCAGCAGCTTAAGCGCAGGGGGCTTTCCCACAGATACGCAGTATTTT
-,TRBV4-1,TRBJ1-1,-,CASSPTAGEAFF,TGCGCCAGCAGCCCGACTGCGGGTGAAGCTTTCTTT
TRBD1,TRBV27,TRBJ1-1,-,CASSAHRGQAFF,TGTGCCAGCAGTGCACACAGGGGGCAAGCTTTCTTT
TRBD2,TRBV7-6,TRBJ2-7,once,CASSKGLAHYEQYF,TGTGCCAGCAGCAAGGGACTAGCTCACTACGAGCAGTACTTC
-,TRBV21-1,TRBJ2-5,-,CASSRHRGKTQYF,TGTGCCAGCAGCAGGCACAGGGGGAAGACCCAGTACTTC
TRBD2,TRBV5-1,TRBJ2-1,-,CASSRNPSGQDYNEQFF,TGCGCCAGCAGCCGAAACCCTAGCGGTCAGGACTACAATGAGCAGTTCTTC
TRBD2,TRBV7-2,TRBJ2-5,-,CASSPSGGSGGVQETQYF,TGTGCCAGCAGCCCGAGCGGTGGTAGCGGGGGGGTCCAAGAGACCCAGTACTTC
-,TRBV6-1,TRBJ1-1,-,CASWEQGGEGTEAFF,TGTGCCAGCTGGGAACAGGGTGGAGAGGGCACTGAAGCTTTCTTT
-,TRBV19,TRBJ1-4,-,CASSIAATNEKLFF,TGTGCCAGTAGTATCGCCGCAACTAATGAAAAACTGTTTTTT
TRBD1,TRBV5-4,TRBJ2-5,-,CASSSLTGAGETQYF,TGTGCCAGCAGCAGTCTGACAGGGGCGGGAGAGACCCAGTACTTC
TRBD1,TRBV5-1,TRBJ1-1,few,CASSPNTGEGTEAFF,TGCGCCAGCAGCCCCAACACAGGGGAGGGCACTGAAGCTTTCTTT
-,TRBV7-6,TRBJ1-2,-,CASSPDGAAAYGYTF,TGTGCCAGCAGCCCAGACGGGGCAGCCGCCTATGGCTACACCTTC
-,TRBV30,TRBJ1-1,-,CAGAFQGNTEAFF,TGTGCCGGTGCTTTTCAGGGGAACACTGAAGCTTTCTTT
TRBD1,TRBV2,TRBJ1-3,few,CASSLQTGYGNTIYF,TGTGCCAGCAGCCTCCAGACAGGGTATGGAAACACCATATATTTT
-,TRBV6-5,TRBJ2-3,-,CASSRLFTDTQYF,TGTGCCAGCAGCCGCCTCTTCACAGATACGCAGTATTTT
TRBD1,TRBV7-9,TRBJ1-1,-,CASTDRKKMNTEAFF,TGTGCCAGCACGGACAGGAAGAAGATGAACACTGAAGCTTTCTTT
-,TRBV27,TRBJ2-6,-,CASSLSSGANVLTF,TGTGCCAGCAGTTTAAGCTCTGGGGCCAACGTCCTGACTTTC
-,TRBV6-6,TRBJ1-1,-,CASVKGFWEGTEAFF,TGTGCCAGCGTTAAGGGATTCTGGGAGGGCACTGAAGCTTTCTTT
-,TRBV15,TRBJ1-2,-,CATSRQVVDGYTF,TGTGCCACCAGCAGGCAGGTCGTCGATGGCTACACCTTC
-,TRBV21-1,TRBJ1-2,-,CASSTGTALSYGYTF,TGTGCCAGCAGCACCGGGACAGCCCTAAGCTATGGCTACACCTTC
TRBD2,TRBV5-5,TRBJ2-7,once,CASSEGTSWLGYEQYF,TGTGCCAGCAGCGAAGGGACTAGCTGGCTGGGGTACGAGCAGTACTTC
TRBD1,TRBV6-1,TRBJ1-5,-,CASSWTGGYNQPQHF,TGTGCCAGCAGTTGGACAGGGGGTTACAATCAGCCCCAGCATTTT
-,TRBV6-6,TRBJ2-7,-,CASSYPPGFNTYEQYF,TGTGCCAGCAGTTACCCCCCGGGGTTTAACACCTACGAGCAGTACTTC
TRBD2,TRBV4-3,TRBJ2-2,few,CASSPSGRGWSTGELFF,TGCGCCAGCAGTCCCTCCGGGAGGGGGTGGAGCACCGGGGAGCTGTTTTTT
TRBD2,TRBV11-2,TRBJ2-1,-,CASSLASGGRGDNEQFF,TGTGCCAGCAGCTTAGCTAGCGGGGGGAGGGGCGACAATGAGCAGTTCTTC
-,TRBV25-1,TRBJ2-3,-,CASSDDDSTYTQYF,TGTGCCAGCAGTGATGACGACAGCACATATACGCAGTATTTT
-,TRBV21-1,TRBJ2-7,-,CASSTPGGSGSGEQYF,TGTGCCAGCAGCACCCCGGGGGGAAGCGGGAGTGGGGAGCAGTACTTC
-,TRBV14,TRBJ2-1,-,CASSSSGDEQFF,TGTGCCAGCAGCTCCAGTGGGGATGAGCAGTTCTTC
-,TRBV29-1,TRBJ2-3,few,CSVELSDTQYF,TGCAGCGTTGAGTTGTCAGATACGCAGTATTTT
-,TRBV6-4,TRBJ1-1,-,CASQAQGGVTEAFF,TGTGCCAGCCAGGCTCAAGGAGGGGTCACTGAAGCTTTCTTT
-,TRBV30,TRBJ2-1,-,CAWSVPNEQFF,TGTGCCTGGAGTGTTCCCAATGAGCAGTTCTTC
-,TRBV30,TRBJ1-4,-,CAWIAKATNEKLFF,TGTGCCTGGATAGCAAAGGCAACTAATGAAAAACTGTTTTTT
-,TRBV6-5,TRBJ1-1,-,CASSYSQEATEAFF,TGTGCCAGCAGTTACTCCCAGGAAGCTACTGAAGCTTTCTTT
-,TRBV7-7,TRBJ2-5,-,CASSLGFGEETQYF,TGTGCCAGCAGCTTAGGATTCGGAGAGGAGACCCAGTACTTC
-,TRBV7-2,TRBJ1-3,-,CASSLRWGENTIYF,TGTGCCAGCAGCTTAAGATGGGGGGAAAACACCATATATTTT
-,TRBV9,TRBJ2-1,-,CASSARELYNEQFF,TGTGCCAGTTCAGCCCGGGAACTCTACAATGAGCAGTTCTTC
TRBD2,TRBV15,TRBJ2-5,-,CATSGAGTETQYF,TGTGCCACCAGCGGAGCGGGGACCGAGACCCAGTACTTC
-,TRBV2,TRBJ1-6,-,CASSVGGSNSPLHF,TGTGCCAGCAGTGTAGGAGGCAGTAATTCACCCCTCCACTTT
-,TRBV28,TRBJ1-6,-,CASSRGSSYNSPLHF,TGTGCCAGCAGTCGGGGGAGCTCCTATAATTCACCCCTCCACTTT
-,TRBV28,TRBJ1-1,-,CASSRLGTEAFF,TGTGCCAGCAGTAGACTAGGCACTGAAGCTTTCTTT
-,TRBV9,TRBJ1-1,-,CASSDPGSGARNTEAFF,TGTGCCAGCAGCGACCCCGGATCGGGAGCCCGGAACACTGAAGCTTTCTTT
TRBD1,TRBV18,TRBJ2-2,-,CASSPPWTGGTGELFF,TGTGCCAGCTCACCCCCTTGGACAGGGGGCACCGGGGAGCTGTTTTTT
TRBD1,TRBV30,TRBJ2-5,once,CAWNPTGAGTQYF,TGTGCCTGGAACCCGACAGGGGCTGGGACCCAGTACTTC
-,TRBV11-2,TRBJ2-7,-,CASSPLWVRRSYEQYF,TGTGCCAGCAGCCCCCTCTGGGTCCGTCGCTCCTACGAGCAGTACTTC